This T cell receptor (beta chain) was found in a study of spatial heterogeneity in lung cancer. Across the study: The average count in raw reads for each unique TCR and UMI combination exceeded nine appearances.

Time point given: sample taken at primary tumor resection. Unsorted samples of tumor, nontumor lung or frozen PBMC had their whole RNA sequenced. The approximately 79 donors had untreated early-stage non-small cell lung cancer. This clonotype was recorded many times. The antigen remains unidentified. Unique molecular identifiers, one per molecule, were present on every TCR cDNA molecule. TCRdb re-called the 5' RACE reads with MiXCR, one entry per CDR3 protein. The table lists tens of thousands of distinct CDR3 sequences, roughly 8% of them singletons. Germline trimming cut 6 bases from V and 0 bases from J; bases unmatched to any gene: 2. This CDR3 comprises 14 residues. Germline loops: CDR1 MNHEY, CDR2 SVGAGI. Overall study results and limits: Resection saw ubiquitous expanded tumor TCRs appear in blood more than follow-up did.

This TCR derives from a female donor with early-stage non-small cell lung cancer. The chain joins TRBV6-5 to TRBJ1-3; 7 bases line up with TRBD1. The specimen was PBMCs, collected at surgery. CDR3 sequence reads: CASRAGGSGNTIYF. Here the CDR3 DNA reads TGTGCCAGCAGGGCAGGGGGCTCTGGAAACACCATATATTTT.